The entry below describes one T cell receptor beta chain. Its antigen is not known. The data belong to a study of T cell responses to AZD1222 COVID-19 vaccine. Study findings and constraints: The donor cohort was predominantly white British with a female majority, and clonal diversity may have been underestimated.

Assay: immunoSEQ multiplex PCR; the TCRdb copy retains only in-frame clones and omits some. The sample lists 150,000 or so clones, around nine tenths occurring once. This receptor was taken from an adult in good health. Sequences were derived from peripheral blood, sampled on day 0 of AZD1222 vaccination.

This chain's CDR3 is CAWSGTGNYGYTF. As DNA, the CDR3 is TGTGCCTGGAGTGGGACAGGGAACTATGGCTACACCTTC. This chain joins TRBV30 and TRBJ1-2, with 8 bases aligning to TRBD1. Trimming cost V 1 base and J 2 bases; bases outside gene matches: 0. CDR3 length: 13 amino acids. Germline CDR1 reads GTSNPN; CDR2 reads SVGIG (reference sequence).